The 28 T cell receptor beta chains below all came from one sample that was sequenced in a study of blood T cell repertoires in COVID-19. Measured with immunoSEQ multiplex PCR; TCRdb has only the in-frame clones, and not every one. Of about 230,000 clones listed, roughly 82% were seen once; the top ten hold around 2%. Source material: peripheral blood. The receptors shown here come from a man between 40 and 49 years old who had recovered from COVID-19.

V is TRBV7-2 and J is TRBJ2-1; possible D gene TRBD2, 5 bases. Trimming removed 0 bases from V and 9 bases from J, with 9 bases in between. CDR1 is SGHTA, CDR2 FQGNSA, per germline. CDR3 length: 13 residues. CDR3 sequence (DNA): TGTGCCAGCAGCTTAGCGGTGAGGGCTGAGCAGTTCTTC. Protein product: CASSLAVRAEQFF.

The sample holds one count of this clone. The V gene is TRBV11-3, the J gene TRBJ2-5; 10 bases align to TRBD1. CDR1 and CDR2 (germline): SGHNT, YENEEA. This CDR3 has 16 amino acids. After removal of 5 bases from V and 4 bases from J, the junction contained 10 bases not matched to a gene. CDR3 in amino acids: CASSPRQGASIETQYF. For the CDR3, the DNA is TGTGCCAGCAGCCCCCGACAGGGGGCGAGTATAGAGACCCAGTACTTC.

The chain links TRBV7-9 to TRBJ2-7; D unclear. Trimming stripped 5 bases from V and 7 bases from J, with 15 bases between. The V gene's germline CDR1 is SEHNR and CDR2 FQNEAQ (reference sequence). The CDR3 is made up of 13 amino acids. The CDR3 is CASSPPRSGEQYF. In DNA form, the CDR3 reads TGTGCCAGCAGCCCCCCCAGGTCAGGAGAGCAGTACTTC.

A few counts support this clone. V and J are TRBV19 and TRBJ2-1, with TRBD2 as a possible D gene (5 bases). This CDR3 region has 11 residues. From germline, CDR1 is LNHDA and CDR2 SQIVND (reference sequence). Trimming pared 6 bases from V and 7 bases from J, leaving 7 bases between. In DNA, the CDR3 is TGTGCCAGTAGAAGCGGAAATGAGCAGTTCTTC. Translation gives CASRSGNEQFF.

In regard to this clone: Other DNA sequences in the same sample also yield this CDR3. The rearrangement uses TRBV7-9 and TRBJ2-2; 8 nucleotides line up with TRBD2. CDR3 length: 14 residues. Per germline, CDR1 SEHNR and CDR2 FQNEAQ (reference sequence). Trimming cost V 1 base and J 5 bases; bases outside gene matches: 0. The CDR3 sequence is CASSLVAGTGELFF. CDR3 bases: TGTGCCAGCAGCTTAGTAGCGGGGACCGGGGAGCTGTTTTTT.

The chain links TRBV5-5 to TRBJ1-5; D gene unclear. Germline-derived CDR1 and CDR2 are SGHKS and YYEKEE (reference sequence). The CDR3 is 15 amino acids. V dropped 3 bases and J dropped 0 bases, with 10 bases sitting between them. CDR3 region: CASSSRGDSNQPQHF. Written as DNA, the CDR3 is TGTGCCAGCAGCTCGCGTGGAGATAGCAATCAGCCCCAGCATTTT.

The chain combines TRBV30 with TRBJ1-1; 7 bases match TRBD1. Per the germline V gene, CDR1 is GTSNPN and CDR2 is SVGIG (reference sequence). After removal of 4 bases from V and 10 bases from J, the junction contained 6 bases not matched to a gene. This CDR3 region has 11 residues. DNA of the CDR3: TGTGCCTGGACCGGGACAGCGGGAGCTTTCTTT. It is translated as CAWTGTAGAFF.

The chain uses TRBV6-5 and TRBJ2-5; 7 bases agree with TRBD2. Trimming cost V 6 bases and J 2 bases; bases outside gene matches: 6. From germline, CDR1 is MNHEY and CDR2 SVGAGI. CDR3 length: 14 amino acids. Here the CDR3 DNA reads TGTGCCAGCAGCCCACTAGCGAGACAAGAGACCCAGTACTTC. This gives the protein CASSPLARQETQYF.

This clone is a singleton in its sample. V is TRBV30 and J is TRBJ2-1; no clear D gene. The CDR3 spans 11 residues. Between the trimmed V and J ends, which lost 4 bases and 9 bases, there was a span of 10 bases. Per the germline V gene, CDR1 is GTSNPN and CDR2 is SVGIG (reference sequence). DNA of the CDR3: TGTGCCTGGACACGGGTTGGTGAGCAGTTCTTC. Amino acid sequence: CAWTRVGEQFF.

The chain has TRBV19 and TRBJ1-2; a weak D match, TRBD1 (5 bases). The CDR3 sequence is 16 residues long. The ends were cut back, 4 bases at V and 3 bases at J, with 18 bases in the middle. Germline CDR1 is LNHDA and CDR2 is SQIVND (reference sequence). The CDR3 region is CASSRSGLPRDYGYTF. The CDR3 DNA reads TGTGCCAGTAGTAGGTCGGGACTCCCTCGAGACTATGGCTACACCTTC.

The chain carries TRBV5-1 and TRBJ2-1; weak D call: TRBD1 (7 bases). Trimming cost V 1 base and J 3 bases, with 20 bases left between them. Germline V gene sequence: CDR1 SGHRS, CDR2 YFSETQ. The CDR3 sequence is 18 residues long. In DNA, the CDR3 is TGCGCCAGCAGCTTGCGAAGGTCGTCAGGGGGAGGCTACAATGAGCAGTTCTTC. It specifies CASSLRRSSGGGYNEQFF. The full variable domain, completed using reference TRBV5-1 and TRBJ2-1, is KAGVTQTPRYLIKTRGQQVTLSCSPISGHRSVSWYQQTPGQGLQFLFEYFSETQRNKGNFPGRFSGRQFSNSRSEMNVSTLELGDSALYLCASSLRRSSGGGYNEQFFGPGTRLTVL.

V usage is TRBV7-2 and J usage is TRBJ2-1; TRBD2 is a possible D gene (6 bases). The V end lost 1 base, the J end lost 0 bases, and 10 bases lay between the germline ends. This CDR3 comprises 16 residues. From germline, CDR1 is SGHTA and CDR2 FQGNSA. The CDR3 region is CASSLGRGISYNEQFF. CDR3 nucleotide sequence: TGTGCCAGCAGCTTAGGGAGGGGCATCTCCTACAATGAGCAGTTCTTC.

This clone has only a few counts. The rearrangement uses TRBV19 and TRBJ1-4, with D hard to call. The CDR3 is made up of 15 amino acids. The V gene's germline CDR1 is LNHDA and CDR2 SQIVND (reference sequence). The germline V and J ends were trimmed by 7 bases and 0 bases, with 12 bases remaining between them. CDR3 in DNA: TGTGCCAGTACCTTAAACCGGGCAACTAATGAAAAACTGTTTTTT. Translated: CASTLNRATNEKLFF.

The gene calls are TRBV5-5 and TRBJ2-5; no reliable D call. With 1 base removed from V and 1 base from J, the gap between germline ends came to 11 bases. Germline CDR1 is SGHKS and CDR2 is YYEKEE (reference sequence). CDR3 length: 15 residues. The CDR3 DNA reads TGTGCCAGCAGCTTGTTCGGGTCCTTCCAAGAGACCCAGTACTTC. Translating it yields CASSLFGSFQETQYF.

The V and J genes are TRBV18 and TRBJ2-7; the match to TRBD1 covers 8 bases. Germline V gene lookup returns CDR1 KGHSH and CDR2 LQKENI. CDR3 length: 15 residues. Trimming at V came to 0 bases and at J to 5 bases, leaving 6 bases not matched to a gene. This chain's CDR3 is CASSPPSGGYDEQYF. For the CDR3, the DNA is TGTGCCAGCTCACCACCGTCAGGGGGCTACGACGAGCAGTACTTC.

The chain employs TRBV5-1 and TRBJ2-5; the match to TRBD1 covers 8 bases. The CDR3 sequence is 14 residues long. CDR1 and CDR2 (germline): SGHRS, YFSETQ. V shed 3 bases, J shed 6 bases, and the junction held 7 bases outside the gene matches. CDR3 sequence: CASSSQGAVKTQYF. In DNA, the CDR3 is TGCGCCAGCAGCTCGCAGGGGGCGGTTAAGACCCAGTACTTC.

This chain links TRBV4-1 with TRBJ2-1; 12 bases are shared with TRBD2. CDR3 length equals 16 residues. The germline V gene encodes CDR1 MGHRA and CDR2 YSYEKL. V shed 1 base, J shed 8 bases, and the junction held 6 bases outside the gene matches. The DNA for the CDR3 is TGCGCCAGCAGCCAAGGGGCTAGCGGGGGGGATGATGAGCAGTTCTTC. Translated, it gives CASSQGASGGDDEQFF.

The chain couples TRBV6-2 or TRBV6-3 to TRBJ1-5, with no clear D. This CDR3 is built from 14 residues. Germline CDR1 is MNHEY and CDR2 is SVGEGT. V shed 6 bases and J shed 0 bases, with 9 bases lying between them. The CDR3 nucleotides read TGTGCCAGCAGCAACGCGGCTAGCAATCAGCCCCAGCATTTT. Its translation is CASSNAASNQPQHF.

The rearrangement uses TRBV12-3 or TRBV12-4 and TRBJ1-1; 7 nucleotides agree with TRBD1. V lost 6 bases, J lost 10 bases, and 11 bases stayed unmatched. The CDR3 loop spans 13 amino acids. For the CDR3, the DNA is TGTGCCAGCAGCCAAAGAGAGGGGGCGTCAGCTTTCTTT. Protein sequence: CASSQREGASAFF.

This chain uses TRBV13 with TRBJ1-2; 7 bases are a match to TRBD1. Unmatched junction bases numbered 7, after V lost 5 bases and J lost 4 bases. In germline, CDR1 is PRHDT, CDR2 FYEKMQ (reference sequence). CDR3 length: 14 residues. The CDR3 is CASSLDRSFYGYTF. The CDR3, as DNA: TGTGCCAGCAGCCTGGACAGGTCTTTCTATGGCTACACCTTC.

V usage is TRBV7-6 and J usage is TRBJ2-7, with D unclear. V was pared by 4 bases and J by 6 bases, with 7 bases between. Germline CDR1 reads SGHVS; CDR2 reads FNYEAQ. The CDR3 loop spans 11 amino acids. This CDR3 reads CASSSIGEQYF. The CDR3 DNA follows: TGTGCCAGCAGCTCTATCGGCGAGCAGTACTTC.

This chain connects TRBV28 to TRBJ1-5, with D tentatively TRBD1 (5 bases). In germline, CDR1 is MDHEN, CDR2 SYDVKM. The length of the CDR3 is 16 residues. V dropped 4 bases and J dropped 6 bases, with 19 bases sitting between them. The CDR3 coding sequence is TGTGCCAGCAGTTGGGCCGGGGATGGGGGAGGTCAGCCCCAGCATTTT. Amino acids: CASSWAGDGGGQPQHF. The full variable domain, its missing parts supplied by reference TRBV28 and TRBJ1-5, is DVKVTQSSRYLVKRTGEKVFLECVQDMDHENMFWYRQDPGLGLRLIYFSYDVKMKEKGDIPEGYSVSREKKERFSLILESASTNQTSMYLCASSWAGDGGGQPQHFGDGTRLSIL.

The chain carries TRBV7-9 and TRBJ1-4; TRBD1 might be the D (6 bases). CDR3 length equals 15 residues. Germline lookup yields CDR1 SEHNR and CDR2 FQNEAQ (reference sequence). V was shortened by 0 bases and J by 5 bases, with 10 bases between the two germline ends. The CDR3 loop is CASSLADSRNEKLFF. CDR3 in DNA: TGTGCCAGCAGCTTAGCGGACAGCCGGAATGAAAAACTGTTTTTT.

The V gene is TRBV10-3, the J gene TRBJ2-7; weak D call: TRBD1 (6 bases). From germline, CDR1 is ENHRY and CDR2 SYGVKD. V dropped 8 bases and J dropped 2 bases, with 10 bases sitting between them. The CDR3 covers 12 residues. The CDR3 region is CAIGTTTYEQYF. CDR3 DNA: TGTGCCATCGGGACAACGACCTACGAGCAGTACTTC.

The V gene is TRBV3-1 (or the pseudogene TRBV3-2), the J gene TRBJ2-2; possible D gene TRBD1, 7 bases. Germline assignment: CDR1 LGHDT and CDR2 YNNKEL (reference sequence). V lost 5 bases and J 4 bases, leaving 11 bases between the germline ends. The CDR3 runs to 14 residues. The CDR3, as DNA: TGTGCCAGCAGCGGAGGGGGCGGCACCGGGGAGCTGTTTTTT. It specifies CASSGGGGTGELFF.

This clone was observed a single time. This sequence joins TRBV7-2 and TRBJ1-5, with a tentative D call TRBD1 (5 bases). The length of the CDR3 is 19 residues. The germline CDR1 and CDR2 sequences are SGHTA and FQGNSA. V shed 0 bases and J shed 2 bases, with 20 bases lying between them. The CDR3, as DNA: TGTGCCAGCAGCTTAGCGAGTTGGCAGGGTGGTTTCGGCAATCAGCCCCAGCATTTT. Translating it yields CASSLASWQGGFGNQPQHF.

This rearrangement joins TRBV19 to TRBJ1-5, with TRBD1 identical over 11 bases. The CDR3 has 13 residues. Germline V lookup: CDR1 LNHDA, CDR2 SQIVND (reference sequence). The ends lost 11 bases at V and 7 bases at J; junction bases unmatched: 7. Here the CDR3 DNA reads TGTGCCGGGGGACAGGGGGTAGGACAGCCCCAGCATTTT. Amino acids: CAGGQGVGQPQHF.

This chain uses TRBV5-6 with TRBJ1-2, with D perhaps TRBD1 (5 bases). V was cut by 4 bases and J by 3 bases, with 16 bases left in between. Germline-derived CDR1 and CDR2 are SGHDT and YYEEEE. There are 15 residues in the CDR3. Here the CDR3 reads CASSTQRGEYYGYTF. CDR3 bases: TGTGCCAGCAGCACCCAGCGGGGGGAGTACTATGGCTACACCTTC.